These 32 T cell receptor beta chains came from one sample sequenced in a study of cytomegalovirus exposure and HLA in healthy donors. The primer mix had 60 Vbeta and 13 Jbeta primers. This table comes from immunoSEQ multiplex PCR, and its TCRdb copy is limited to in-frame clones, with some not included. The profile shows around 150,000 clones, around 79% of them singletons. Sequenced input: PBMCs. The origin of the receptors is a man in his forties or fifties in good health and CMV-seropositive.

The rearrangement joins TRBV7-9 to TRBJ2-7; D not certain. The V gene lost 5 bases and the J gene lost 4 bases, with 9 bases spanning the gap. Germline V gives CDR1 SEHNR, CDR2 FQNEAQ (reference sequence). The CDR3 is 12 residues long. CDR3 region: CASSPLRYEQYF. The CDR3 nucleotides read TGTGCCAGCAGCCCACTAAGGTACGAGCAGTACTTC.

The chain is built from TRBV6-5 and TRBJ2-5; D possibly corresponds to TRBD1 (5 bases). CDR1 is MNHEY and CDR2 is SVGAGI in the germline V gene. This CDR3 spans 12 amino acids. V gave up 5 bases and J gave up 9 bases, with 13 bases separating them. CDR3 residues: CASSGYLGAQYF. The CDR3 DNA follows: TGTGCCAGCAGTGGGTATCTAGGGGCCCAGTACTTC.

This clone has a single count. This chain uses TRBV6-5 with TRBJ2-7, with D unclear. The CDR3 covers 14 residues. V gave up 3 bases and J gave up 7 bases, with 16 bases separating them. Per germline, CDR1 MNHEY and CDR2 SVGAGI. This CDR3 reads CASSYVGGLKEQYF. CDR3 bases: TGTGCCAGCAGTTATGTAGGTGGGCTTAAGGAGCAGTACTTC.

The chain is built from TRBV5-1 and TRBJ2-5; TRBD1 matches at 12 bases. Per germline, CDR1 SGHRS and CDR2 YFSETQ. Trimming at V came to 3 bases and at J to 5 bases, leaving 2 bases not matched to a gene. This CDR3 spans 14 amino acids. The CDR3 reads CASSSGQGAETQYF. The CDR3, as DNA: TGCGCCAGCAGCTCGGGACAGGGGGCGGAGACCCAGTACTTC.

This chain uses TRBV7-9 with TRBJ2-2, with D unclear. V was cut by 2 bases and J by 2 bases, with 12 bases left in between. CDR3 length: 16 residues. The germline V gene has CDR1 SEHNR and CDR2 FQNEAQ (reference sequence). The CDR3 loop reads CASSLSGAANTGELFF. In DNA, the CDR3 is TGTGCCAGCAGCTTAAGTGGCGCGGCCAACACCGGGGAGCTGTTTTTT. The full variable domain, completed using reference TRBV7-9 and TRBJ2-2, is DTGVSQNPRHKITKRGQNVTFRCDPISEHNRLYWYRQTLGQGPEFLTYFQNEAQLEKSRLLSDRFSAERPKGSFSTLEIQRTEQGDSAMYLCASSLSGAANTGELFFGEGSRLTVL.

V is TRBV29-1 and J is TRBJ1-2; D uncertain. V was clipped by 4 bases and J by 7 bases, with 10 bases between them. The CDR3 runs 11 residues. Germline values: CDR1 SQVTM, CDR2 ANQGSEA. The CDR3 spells CSVGRVGGYTF. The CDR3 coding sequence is TGCAGCGTTGGGAGGGTTGGTGGCTACACCTTC.

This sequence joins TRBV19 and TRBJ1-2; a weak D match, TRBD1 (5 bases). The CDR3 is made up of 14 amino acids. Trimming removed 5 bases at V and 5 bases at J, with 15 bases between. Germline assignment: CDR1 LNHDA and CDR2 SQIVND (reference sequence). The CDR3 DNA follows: TGTGCCAGTAGTGTTCCGGGACTGGCGTATGGCTACACCTTC. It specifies CASSVPGLAYGYTF.

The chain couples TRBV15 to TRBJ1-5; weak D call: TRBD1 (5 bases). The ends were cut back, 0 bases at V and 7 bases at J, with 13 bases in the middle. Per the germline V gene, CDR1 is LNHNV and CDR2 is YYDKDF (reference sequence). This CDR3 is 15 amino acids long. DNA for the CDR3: TGTGCCACCAGCAGAGATGGGACTAAGGGACAGCCCCAGCATTTT. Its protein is CATSRDGTKGQPQHF.

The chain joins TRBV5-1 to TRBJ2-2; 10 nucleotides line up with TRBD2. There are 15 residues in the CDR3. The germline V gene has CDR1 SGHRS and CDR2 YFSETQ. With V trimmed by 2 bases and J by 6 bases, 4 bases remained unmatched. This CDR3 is CASSFGLADAGELFF. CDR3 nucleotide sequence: TGCGCCAGCAGCTTCGGACTAGCGGACGCCGGGGAGCTGTTTTTT.

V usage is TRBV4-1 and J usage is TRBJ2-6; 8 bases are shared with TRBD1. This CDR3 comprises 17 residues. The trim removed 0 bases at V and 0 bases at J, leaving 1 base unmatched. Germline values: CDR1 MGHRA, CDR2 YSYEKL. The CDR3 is CASSQDQGASGANVLTF. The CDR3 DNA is TGCGCCAGCAGCCAAGACCAGGGGGCCTCTGGGGCCAACGTCCTGACTTTC.

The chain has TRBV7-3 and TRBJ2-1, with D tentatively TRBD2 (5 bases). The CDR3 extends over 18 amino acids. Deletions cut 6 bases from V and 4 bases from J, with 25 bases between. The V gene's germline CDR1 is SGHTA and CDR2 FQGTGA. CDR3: CASRLGDLPYLFYNEQFF. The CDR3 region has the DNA TGTGCCAGCAGACTCGGGGATCTACCTTACTTATTTTACAATGAGCAGTTCTTC.

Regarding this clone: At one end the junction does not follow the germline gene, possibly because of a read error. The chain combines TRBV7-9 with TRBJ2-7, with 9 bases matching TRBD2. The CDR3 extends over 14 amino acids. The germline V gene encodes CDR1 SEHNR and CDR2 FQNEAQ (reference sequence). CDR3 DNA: TGTTCCAGCACCGGAAGCGGGAGGTACTACGAGCAGTACTTC. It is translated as CSSTGSGRYYEQYF.

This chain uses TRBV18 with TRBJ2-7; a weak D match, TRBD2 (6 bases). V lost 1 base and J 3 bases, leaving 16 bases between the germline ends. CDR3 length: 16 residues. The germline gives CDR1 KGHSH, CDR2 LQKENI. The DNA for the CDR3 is TGTGCCAGCTCACCACAAGGAGGGCTGGGCGACTACGAGCAGTACTTC. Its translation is CASSPQGGLGDYEQYF. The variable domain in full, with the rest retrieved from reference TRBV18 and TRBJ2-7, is NAGVMQNPRHLVRRRGQEARLRCSPMKGHSHVYWYRQLPEEGLKFMVYLQKENIIDESGMPKERFSAEFPKEGPSILRIQQVVRGDSAAYFCASSPQGGLGDYEQYFGPGTRLTVT.

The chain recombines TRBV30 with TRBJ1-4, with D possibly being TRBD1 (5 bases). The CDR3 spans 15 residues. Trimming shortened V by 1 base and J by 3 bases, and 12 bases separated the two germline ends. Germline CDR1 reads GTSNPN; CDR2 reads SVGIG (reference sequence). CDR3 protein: CAWSALRQPNEKLFF. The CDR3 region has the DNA TGTGCCTGGAGTGCTTTGAGACAGCCTAATGAAAAACTGTTTTTT.

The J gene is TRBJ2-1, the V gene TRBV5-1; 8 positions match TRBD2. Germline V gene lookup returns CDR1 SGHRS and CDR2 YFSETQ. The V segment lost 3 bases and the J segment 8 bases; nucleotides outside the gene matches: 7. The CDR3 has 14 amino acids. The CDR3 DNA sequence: TGCGCCAGCAGCTGGGGGACTAGTACGGATGAGCAGTTCTTC. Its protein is CASSWGTSTDEQFF. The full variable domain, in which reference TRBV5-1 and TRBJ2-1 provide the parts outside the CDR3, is KAGVTQTPRYLIKTRGQQVTLSCSPISGHRSVSWYQQTPGQGLQFLFEYFSETQRNKGNFPGRFSGRQFSNSRSEMNVSTLELGDSALYLCASSWGTSTDEQFFGPGTRLTVL.

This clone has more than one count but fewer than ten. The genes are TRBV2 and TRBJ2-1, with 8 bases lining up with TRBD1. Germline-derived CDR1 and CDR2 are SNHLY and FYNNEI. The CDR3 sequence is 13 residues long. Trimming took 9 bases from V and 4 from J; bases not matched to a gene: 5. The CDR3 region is CASSGTGYNEQFF. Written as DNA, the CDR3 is TGTGCCAGTTCCGGGACAGGATACAATGAGCAGTTCTTC.

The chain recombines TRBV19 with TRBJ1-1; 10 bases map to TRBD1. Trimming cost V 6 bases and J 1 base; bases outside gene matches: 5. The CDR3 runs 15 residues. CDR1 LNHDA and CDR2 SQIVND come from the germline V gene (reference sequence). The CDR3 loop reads CASSRDRGSNTEAFF. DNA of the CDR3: TGTGCCAGTAGCCGGGACAGGGGCTCGAACACTGAAGCTTTCTTT.

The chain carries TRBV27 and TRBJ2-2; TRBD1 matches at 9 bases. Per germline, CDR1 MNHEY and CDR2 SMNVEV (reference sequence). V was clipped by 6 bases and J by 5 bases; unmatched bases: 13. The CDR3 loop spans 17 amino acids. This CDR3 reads CASSFAGTGKGTGELFF. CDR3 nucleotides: TGTGCCAGCAGCTTTGCCGGGACAGGGAAGGGTACCGGGGAGCTGTTTTTT.

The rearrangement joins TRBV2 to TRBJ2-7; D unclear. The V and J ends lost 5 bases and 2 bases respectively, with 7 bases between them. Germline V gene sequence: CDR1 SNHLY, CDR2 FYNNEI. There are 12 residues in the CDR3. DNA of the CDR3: TGTGCCAGCAGTCGCACAACCTACGAGCAGTACTTC. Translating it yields CASSRTTYEQYF.

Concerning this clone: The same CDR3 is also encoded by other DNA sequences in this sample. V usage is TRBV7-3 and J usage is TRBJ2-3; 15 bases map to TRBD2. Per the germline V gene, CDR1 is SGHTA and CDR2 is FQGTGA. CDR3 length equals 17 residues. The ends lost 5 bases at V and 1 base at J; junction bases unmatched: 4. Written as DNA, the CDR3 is TGTGCCAGCAGCCTGCGGACTAGCGGGAGGGGCACAGATACGCAGTATTTT. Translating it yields CASSLRTSGRGTDTQYF.

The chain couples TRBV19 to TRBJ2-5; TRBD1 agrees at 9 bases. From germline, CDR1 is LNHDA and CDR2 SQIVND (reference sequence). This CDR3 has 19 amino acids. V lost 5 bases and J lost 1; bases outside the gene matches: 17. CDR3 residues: CASSLGRGQGRGGQETQYF. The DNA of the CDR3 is TGTGCCAGTAGTCTGGGTCGGGGACAGGGACGTGGGGGCCAAGAGACCCAGTACTTC. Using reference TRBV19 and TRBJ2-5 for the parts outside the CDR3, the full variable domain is DGGITQSPKYLFRKEGQNVTLSCEQNLNHDAMYWYRQDPGQGLRLIYYSQIVNDFQKGDIAEGYSVSREKKESFPLTVTSAQKNPTAFYLCASSLGRGQGRGGQETQYFGPGTRLLVL.

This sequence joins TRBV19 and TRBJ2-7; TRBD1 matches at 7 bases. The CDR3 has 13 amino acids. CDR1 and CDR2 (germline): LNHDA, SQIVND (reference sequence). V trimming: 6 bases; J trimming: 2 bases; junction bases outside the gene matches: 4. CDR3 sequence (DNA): TGTGCCAGTAGCGACAGGGCAACCTACGAGCAGTACTTC. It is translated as CASSDRATYEQYF.

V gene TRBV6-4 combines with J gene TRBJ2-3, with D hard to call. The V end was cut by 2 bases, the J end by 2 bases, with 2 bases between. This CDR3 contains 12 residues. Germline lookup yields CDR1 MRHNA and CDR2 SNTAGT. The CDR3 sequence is CASSDHTDTQYF. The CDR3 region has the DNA TGTGCCAGCAGTGACCACACAGATACGCAGTATTTT.

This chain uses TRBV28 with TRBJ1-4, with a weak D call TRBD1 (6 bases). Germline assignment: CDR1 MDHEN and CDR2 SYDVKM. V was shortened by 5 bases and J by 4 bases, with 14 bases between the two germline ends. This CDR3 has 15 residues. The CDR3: CASSGGADLNEKLFF. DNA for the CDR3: TGTGCCAGCAGTGGGGGGGCCGATCTTAATGAAAAACTGTTTTTT.

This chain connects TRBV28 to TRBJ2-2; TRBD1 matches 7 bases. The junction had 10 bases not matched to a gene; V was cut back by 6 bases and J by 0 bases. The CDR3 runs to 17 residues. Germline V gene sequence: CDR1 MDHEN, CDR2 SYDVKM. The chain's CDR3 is CASSLGGTATNTGELFF. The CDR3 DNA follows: TGTGCCAGCAGCCTGGGTGGGACAGCAACGAACACCGGGGAGCTGTTTTTT.

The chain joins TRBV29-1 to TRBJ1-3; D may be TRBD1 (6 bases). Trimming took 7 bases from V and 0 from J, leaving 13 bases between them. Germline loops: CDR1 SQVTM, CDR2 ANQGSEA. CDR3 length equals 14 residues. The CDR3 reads CSARGHLSGNTIYF. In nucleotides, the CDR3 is TGCAGCGCCCGGGGACATCTCTCTGGAAACACCATATATTTT. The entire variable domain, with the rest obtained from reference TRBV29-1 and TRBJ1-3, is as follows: SAVISQKPSRDICQRGTSLTIQCQVDSQVTMMFWYRQQPGQSLTLIATANQGSEATYESGFVIDKFPISRPNLTFSTLTVSNMSPEDSSIYLCSARGHLSGNTIYFGEGSWLTVV.

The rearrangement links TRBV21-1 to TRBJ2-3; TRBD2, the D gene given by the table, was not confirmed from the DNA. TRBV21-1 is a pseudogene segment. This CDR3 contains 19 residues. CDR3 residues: CASSKPRTSGRASTDTQYF. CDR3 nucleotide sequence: TGTGCCAGCAGCAAACCCAGGACTAGCGGGAGGGCCAGCACAGATACGCAGTATTTT.

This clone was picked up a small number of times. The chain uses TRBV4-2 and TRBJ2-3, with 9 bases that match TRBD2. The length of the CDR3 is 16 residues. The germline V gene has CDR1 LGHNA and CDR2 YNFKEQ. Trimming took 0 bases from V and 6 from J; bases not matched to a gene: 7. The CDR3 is CASSQDRALAGDTQYF. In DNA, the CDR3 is TGTGCCAGCAGCCAAGATCGGGCCCTAGCGGGGGATACGCAGTATTTT.

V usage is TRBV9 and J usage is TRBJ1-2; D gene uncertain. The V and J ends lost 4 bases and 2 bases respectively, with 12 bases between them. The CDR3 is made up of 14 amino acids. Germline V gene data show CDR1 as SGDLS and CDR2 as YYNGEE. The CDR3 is CASSPAPRNYGYTF. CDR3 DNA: TGTGCCAGCAGCCCTGCCCCCCGGAACTATGGCTACACCTTC.

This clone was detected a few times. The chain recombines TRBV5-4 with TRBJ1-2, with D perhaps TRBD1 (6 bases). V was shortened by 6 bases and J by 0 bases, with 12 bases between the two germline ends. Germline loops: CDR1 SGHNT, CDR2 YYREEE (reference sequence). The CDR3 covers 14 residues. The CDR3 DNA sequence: TGTGCCAGCACCTTCAGGGGATCTAACTATGGCTACACCTTC. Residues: CASTFRGSNYGYTF.

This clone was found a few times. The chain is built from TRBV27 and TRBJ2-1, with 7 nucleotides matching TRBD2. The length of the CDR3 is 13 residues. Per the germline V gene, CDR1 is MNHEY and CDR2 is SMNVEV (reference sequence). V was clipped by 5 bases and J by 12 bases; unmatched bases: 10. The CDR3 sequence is CASSMTSGRGQFF. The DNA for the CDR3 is TGTGCCAGCAGTATGACTTCGGGGAGGGGGCAGTTCTTC.

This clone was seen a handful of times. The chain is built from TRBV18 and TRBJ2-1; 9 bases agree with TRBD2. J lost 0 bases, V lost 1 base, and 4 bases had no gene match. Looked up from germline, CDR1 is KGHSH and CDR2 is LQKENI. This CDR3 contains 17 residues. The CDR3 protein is CASSPRLADSSYNEQFF. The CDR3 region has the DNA TGTGCCAGCTCACCACGACTAGCGGACAGCTCCTACAATGAGCAGTTCTTC.